Below, 27 T cell receptor beta chains from the same sample are listed, as sequenced in a study of blood T cells in healthy people across ages. A sample-barcoded 5' primer and a J-beta primer mix were used in a second PCR of roughly 7 to 11 cycles. TCRdb called the 5' RACE reads again in MiXCR, with one record for every CDR3 protein. This table has approximately 1,000,000 distinct CDR3 sequences, around two fifths appearing once. The sample was blood. The receptors stem from a man younger than 30 in good health.

The chain carries TRBV6-6 and TRBJ1-5, with unresolved D. Trimming cost V 6 bases and J 6 bases, with 21 bases left between them. This CDR3 spans 16 amino acids. The germline V gene has CDR1 MNHNY and CDR2 SVGAGI (reference sequence). DNA of the CDR3: TGTGCCAGCAGCTCCAAGGTCGGGGAACGGGCTCAGCCCCAGCATTTT. Translated: CASSSKVGERAQPQHF.

This clonotype was recorded a few times. The V gene is TRBV6-5, the J gene TRBJ1-4, with a tentative D call TRBD1 (6 bases). The germline V gene has CDR1 MNHEY and CDR2 SVGAGI. The ends were cut back, 6 bases at V and 5 bases at J, with 16 bases in the middle. The CDR3 spans 15 residues. CDR3: CASREGGQNNEKLFF. The CDR3 DNA reads TGTGCCAGCAGGGAAGGCGGACAGAACAATGAAAAACTGTTTTTT.

This clonotype was recorded only once. The gene calls are TRBV30 and TRBJ2-1; D unresolved. The DNA matches TRBJ2-7 better at its end, which makes the J call doubtful. Per germline, CDR1 GTSNPN and CDR2 SVGIG (reference sequence). CDR3 length: 14 amino acids. The CDR3 sequence is CAWGAGSSYNEQYF. CDR3 bases: TGTGCCTGGGGAGCCGGTAGCTCCTACAATGAGCAGTACTTC.

This rearrangement joins TRBV27 to TRBJ2-5; a possible D gene is TRBD2 (6 bases). The CDR3 length is 14 residues. The V gene's germline CDR1 is MNHEY and CDR2 SMNVEV (reference sequence). V lost 8 bases, J lost 1 base, and 14 bases lay in between. The CDR3 sequence is CASSVFGGQETQYF. CDR3 DNA sequence: TGTGCCAGCTCAGTTTTCGGGGGCCAAGAGACCCAGTACTTC.

This clonotype was detected ten times or more. The chain links TRBV12-3 or TRBV12-4 to TRBJ2-1; D is perhaps TRBD2 (5 bases). Trimming removed 4 bases at V and 8 bases at J, with 12 bases between. The length of the CDR3 is 13 residues. The CDR3 here is CASSSNAGDEQFF. The DNA for the CDR3 is TGTGCCAGCAGTTCCAACGCCGGGGATGAGCAGTTCTTC.

The J gene is TRBJ1-6, the V gene TRBV10-3; possibly TRBD1 for D (6 bases). Per germline, CDR1 ENHRY and CDR2 SYGVKD. With 0 bases removed from V and 9 bases from J, the gap between germline ends came to 15 bases. The CDR3 is made up of 16 amino acids. The CDR3 DNA sequence: TGTGCCATCAGTGAGTCGGCAGGGGAGAGGAGTTCACCCCTCCACTTT. Amino acid sequence: CAISESAGERSSPLHF.

This chain links TRBV11-2 with TRBJ1-5; D not resolved. V lost 5 bases and J 6 bases, leaving 17 bases between the germline ends. From germline, CDR1 is SGHAT and CDR2 FQNNGV. The CDR3 runs to 15 residues. CDR3 bases: TGTGCCAGCAGCCCGAAAGGGAGTGTGAGTCAGCCCCAGCATTTT. Translating it yields CASSPKGSVSQPQHF.

This clonotype has just a few counts. The CDR3 DNA reads as TGCAGTGCTAGAGCTCAAATAACAAAACTTTTAGCGGGGGGAACGTTGCCAGATACGCAGTATTTT. Its translation is CSARAQITKLLAGGTLPDTQYF. The chain links TRBV20-1 to TRBJ2-3, with TRBD2 matching over 10 bases. Germline CDR1 and CDR2: DFQATT and SNEGSKA (reference sequence). This CDR3 has 22 residues. Trimming cost V 1 base and J 4 bases; bases outside gene matches: 26.

The chain combines TRBV14 with TRBJ2-3, with a weak D call TRBD1 (6 bases). The V end lost 2 bases, the J end lost 13 bases, and 16 bases lay between the germline ends. Germline V gene sequence: CDR1 SGHDN, CDR2 FVKESK. CDR3 size: 13 residues. DNA of the CDR3: TGTGCCAGCAGCCAACACGTGACAGGTTTCAAGTATTTT. This encodes CASSQHVTGFKYF. Full variable domain (remainder filled in from reference TRBV14 and TRBJ2-3): EAGVTQFPSHSVIEKGQTVTLRCDPISGHDNLYWYRRVMGKEIKFLLHFVKESKQDESGMPNNRFLAERTGGTYSTLKVQPAELEDSGVYFCASSQHVTGFKYFGPGTRLTVL.

V and J are TRBV5-1 and TRBJ1-1; no clear D. The CDR3 extends over 14 amino acids. Trimming removed 3 bases from V and 0 bases from J, with 9 bases in between. CDR1 SGHRS and CDR2 YFSETQ come from the germline V gene. CDR3 DNA: TGCGCCAGCAGCTCGGCACGGTTGAACACTGAAGCTTTCTTT. It specifies CASSSARLNTEAFF.

This chain connects TRBV5-6 to TRBJ1-5; D gene unclear. In germline, CDR1 is SGHDT, CDR2 YYEEEE. Trimming cost V 2 bases and J 4 bases, with 10 bases left between them. The CDR3 runs to 14 residues. The CDR3 loop reads CASSFETENQPQHF. The CDR3 DNA sequence: TGTGCCAGCAGCTTTGAAACAGAGAATCAGCCCCAGCATTTT.

This clonotype was recorded only once. One base away lies a much larger clone, so this may be a sequencing read error. V is TRBV3-1 and J is TRBJ2-1; no clear D. The J call may be wrong; the DNA end is better matched by TRBJ2-7. Germline values: CDR1 LGHDT, CDR2 YNNKEL (reference sequence). The CDR3 has 14 residues. CDR3 loop: CASSQPSSYNEQYF. Written as DNA, the CDR3 is TGTGCCAGCAGCCAACCGAGCTCCTACAATGAGCAGTACTTC.

The CDR3, as DNA: TGTGCCAGCAGCTTAGCCGCGACAGGGTTGGATCAGCCCCAGCATTTT. As protein: CASSLAATGLDQPQHF. The chain employs TRBV7-2 and TRBJ1-5; the match to TRBD1 covers 7 bases. Per the germline V gene, CDR1 is SGHTA and CDR2 is FQGNSA. The CDR3 contains 16 residues. With 0 bases clipped from V and 5 bases from J, the junction kept 7 bases outside the gene matches.

V is TRBV21-1 and J is TRBJ2-7; TRBD2 is the table's D call and was not checked against the DNA. TRBV21-1 is a recognized pseudogene. This CDR3 is 15 amino acids long. The CDR3 DNA reads TGTGCCAGCAGCAAAACCCGGGCCCTCCCCTACGAGCAGTACTTC. Its translation: CASSKTRALPYEQYF.

The rearrangement joins TRBV30 to TRBJ2-3; possibly TRBD2 for D (6 bases). The germline V gene encodes CDR1 GTSNPN and CDR2 SVGIG (reference sequence). The length of the CDR3 is 14 residues. Trimming removed 0 bases at V and 4 bases at J, with 11 bases between. The CDR3 loop is CAWSVRTTPDTQYF. The CDR3 DNA is TGTGCCTGGAGTGTAAGGACTACCCCAGATACGCAGTATTTT.

The CDR3 region has the DNA TGTGCCAGCAGTCCCCCCGGGGCCTATAATTCACCCCTCCACTTT. It yields the protein CASSPPGAYNSPLHF. V is TRBV6-6 and J is TRBJ1-6; no firm D call. This CDR3 comprises 15 residues. The ends were cut back, 5 bases at V and 2 bases at J, with 10 bases in the middle. The germline gives CDR1 MNHNY, CDR2 SVGAGI (reference sequence).

This clonotype showed up many times. The chain is built from TRBV20-1 and TRBJ1-2; D unresolved. The CDR3 has 12 amino acids. In germline, CDR1 is DFQATT, CDR2 SNEGSKA (reference sequence). Trimming stripped 5 bases from V and 6 bases from J, with 13 bases between. Written as DNA, the CDR3 is TGCAGTGCTCCTGGAGTTGGTCATGGCTACACCTTC. Translated, it gives CSAPGVGHGYTF.

This sequence joins TRBV13 and TRBJ2-6; no clear D gene. From germline, CDR1 is PRHDT and CDR2 FYEKMQ (reference sequence). The CDR3 is 15 residues long. The V and J ends lost 6 bases and 4 bases respectively, with 13 bases between them. CDR3: CASSFRQVGANVLTF. CDR3 in DNA: TGTGCCAGCAGTTTCCGGCAAGTCGGGGCCAACGTCCTGACTTTC.

This clonotype was recorded a few times. The rearrangement uses TRBV27 and TRBJ1-5; unclear D gene. This CDR3 has 15 amino acids. Trimming pared 6 bases from V and 1 base from J, leaving 13 bases between. In germline, CDR1 is MNHEY, CDR2 SMNVEV (reference sequence). The CDR3 region is CASSVYLGSNQPQHF. The DNA for the CDR3 is TGTGCCAGCAGCGTTTACCTGGGGAGCAATCAGCCCCAGCATTTT.

This clonotype was counted between two and nine times. The gene calls are TRBV3-1 and TRBJ1-2; D is undetermined. The CDR3 is made up of 13 amino acids. Deletions cut 1 base from V and 4 bases from J, with 7 bases between. Per the germline V gene, CDR1 is LGHDT and CDR2 is YNNKEL (reference sequence). The CDR3, as DNA: TGTGCCAGCAGCCAAGGGCCCACCTATGGCTACACCTTC. Protein product: CASSQGPTYGYTF.

This clonotype occurred a few times. This chain uses TRBV27 with TRBJ2-1, with a weak D call TRBD1 (6 bases). The germline gives CDR1 MNHEY, CDR2 SMNVEV (reference sequence). The CDR3 extends over 16 amino acids. Trimming stripped 6 bases from V and 5 bases from J, with 20 bases between. DNA of the CDR3: TGTGCCAGCAGCTTAGTACCCGGACAGTTCCACAATGAGCAGTTCTTC. Protein sequence: CASSLVPGQFHNEQFF.

This chain links TRBV4-2 with TRBJ2-1; 7 bases fit TRBD1. CDR1 LGHNA and CDR2 YNFKEQ come from the germline V gene. With V trimmed by 4 bases and J by 8 bases, 8 bases remained unmatched. The CDR3 spans 14 residues. The CDR3: CASSRDIGGDEQFF. The CDR3 nucleotides read TGTGCCAGCAGCCGAGATATAGGGGGCGATGAGCAGTTCTTC.

The chain combines TRBV20-1 with TRBJ1-5; weak D call: TRBD1 (5 bases). Germline CDR1 is DFQATT and CDR2 is SNEGSKA (reference sequence). The CDR3 loop spans 13 amino acids. V was clipped by 3 bases and J by 6 bases, with 12 bases between them. The CDR3, as DNA: TGCAGTGCTAGTGGCCAGGGTGTTCAGCCCCAGCATTTT. The encoded protein is CSASGQGVQPQHF.

The genes are TRBV27 and TRBJ2-2; the D gene could be TRBD1 or TRBD2 (5 bases each). Trimming took off 6 bases at V and 4 bases at J, with 12 bases between the two ends. This CDR3 region has 14 residues. Germline CDR1 reads MNHEY; CDR2 reads SMNVEV (reference sequence). The CDR3 reads CASRDFGATGELFF. The CDR3 DNA follows: TGTGCCAGCAGAGACTTCGGGGCCACCGGGGAGCTGTTTTTT.

In the case of this clonotype: An end of the junction differs from the germline gene, which may be a read error. CDR3 in DNA: TGTGCCTGCAGTATAACAGCGAATGAGCAGTTCTTC. It yields the protein CACSITANEQFF. The chain uses TRBV6-2 or TRBV6-3 and TRBJ2-1, with D hard to call. The CDR3 totals 12 residues. CDR1 MNHEY and CDR2 SVGEGT come from the germline V gene.

This clonotype turned up a few times. This sequence joins TRBV7-2 and TRBJ1-1; 7 nucleotides match TRBD1. The ends lost 5 bases at V and 0 bases at J; junction bases unmatched: 3. CDR3 length: 14 amino acids. Germline values: CDR1 SGHTA, CDR2 FQGNSA. The CDR3 sequence is CASSAGQVNTEAFF. The CDR3 coding sequence is TGTGCCAGCAGCGCAGGACAGGTGAACACTGAAGCTTTCTTT.

V is TRBV5-1 and J is TRBJ2-2, with TRBD1 identical over 7 bases. Losses at the gene ends were 7 bases for V and 4 bases for J; bases not matched to a gene: 7. The V gene's germline CDR1 is SGHRS and CDR2 YFSETQ. The CDR3 loop spans 14 amino acids. This CDR3 is CASSGTEATGELFF. The CDR3 coding sequence is TGCGCCAGCTCCGGGACAGAGGCCACCGGGGAGCTGTTTTTT.